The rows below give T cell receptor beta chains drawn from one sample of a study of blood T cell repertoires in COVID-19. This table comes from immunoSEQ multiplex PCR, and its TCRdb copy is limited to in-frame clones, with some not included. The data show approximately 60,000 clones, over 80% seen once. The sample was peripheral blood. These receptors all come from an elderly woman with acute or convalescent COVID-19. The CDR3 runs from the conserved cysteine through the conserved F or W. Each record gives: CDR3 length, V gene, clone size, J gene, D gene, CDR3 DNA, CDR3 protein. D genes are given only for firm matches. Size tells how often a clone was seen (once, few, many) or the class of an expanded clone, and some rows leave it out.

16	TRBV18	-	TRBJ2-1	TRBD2	TGTGCCAGCTCACCACCGCGGGTAGCGGGAAACAATGAGCAGTTCTTC	CASSPPRVAGNNEQFF
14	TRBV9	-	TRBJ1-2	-	TGTGCCAGCAGCGTAGATTTACAGGGCTATGGCTACACCTTC	CASSVDLQGYGYTF
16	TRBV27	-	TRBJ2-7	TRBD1	TGTGCCAGCAGTTCCGCCCGACAGGGGTATTCCTACGAGCAGTACTTC	CASSSARQGYSYEQYF
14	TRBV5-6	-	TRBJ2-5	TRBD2	TGTGCCAGCAGCTTAGCGGGAGGCCAAGAGACCCAGTACTTC	CASSLAGGQETQYF
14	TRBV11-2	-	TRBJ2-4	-	TGTGCCAGCAGCTTGACAGTAGCCAAAAACATTCAGTACTTC	CASSLTVAKNIQYF
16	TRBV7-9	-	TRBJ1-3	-	TGTGCCAGCAGCTTAGAAATAGGGAGCTCTGGAAACACCATATATTTT	CASSLEIGSSGNTIYF
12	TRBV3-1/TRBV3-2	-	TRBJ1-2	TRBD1	TGTGCCAGCGAGGGACAGAACTATGGCTACACCTTC	CASEGQNYGYTF
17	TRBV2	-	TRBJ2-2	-	TGTGCCAGCAGCGCGGCCCCCGGCTTACCAAACACCGGGGAGCTGTTTTTT	CASSAAPGLPNTGELFF
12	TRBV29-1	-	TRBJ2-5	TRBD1	TGCAGCGTGACGGGACAGAAAGAGACCCAGTACTTC	CSVTGQKETQYF
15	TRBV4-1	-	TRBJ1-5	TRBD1	TGCGCCAGCAGCCAGTACGACAGGGGGCTTCAGCCCCAGCATTTT	CASSQYDRGLQPQHF
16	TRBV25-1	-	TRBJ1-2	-	TGTGCCAGCAGTGACCCACGGAGAGCAGCTAACTATGGCTACACCTTC	CASSDPRRAANYGYTF
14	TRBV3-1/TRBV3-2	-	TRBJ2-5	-	TGTGCCAGCAGCCAAGACTGGGGTGGAGGGACCCAGTACTTC	CASSQDWGGGTQYF
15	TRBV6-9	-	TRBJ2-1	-	TGTGCCAGCAGTTCCAGACTACGGACCTACAATGAGCAGTTCTTC	CASSSRLRTYNEQFF
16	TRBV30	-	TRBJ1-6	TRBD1	TGTGCCTGGGGATACTACAGGGGTGATAATACTTCACCCCTCCACTTT	CAWGYYRGDNTSPLHF
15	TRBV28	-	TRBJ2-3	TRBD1	TGTGCCAGCAGTTCACGAGGGGGCCCGGGAGATACGCAGTATTTT	CASSSRGGPGDTQYF
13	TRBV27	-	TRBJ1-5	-	TGTGCCAGCAAACAGAATAGCAATCAGCCCCAGCATTTT	CASKQNSNQPQHF
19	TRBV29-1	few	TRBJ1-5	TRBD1	TGCAGCGTCCTTACCGGGACAGGGGGCTTCGGGTTTAGCAATCAGCCCCAGCATTTT	CSVLTGTGGFGFSNQPQHF
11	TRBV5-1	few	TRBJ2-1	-	TGCGCCAGCAGCGACGGGAATGAGCAGTTCTTC	CASSDGNEQFF
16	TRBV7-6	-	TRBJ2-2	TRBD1	TGTGCCAGCAGATCCGGACAGGACGCGAACACCGGGGAGCTGTTTTTT	CASRSGQDANTGELFF
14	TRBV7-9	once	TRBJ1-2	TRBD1	TGTGCCAGCAGCCAAGGACAGGGGCGAGATGGCTACACCTTC	CASSQGQGRDGYTF
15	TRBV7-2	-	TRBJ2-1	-	TGTGCCAGCAGCGGCCTTAGCGGCCCCTACAATGAGCAGTTCTTC	CASSGLSGPYNEQFF
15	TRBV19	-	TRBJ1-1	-	TGTGCCAGTTCACAAGTCAGGGGAGTCGGCACTGAAGCTTTCTTT	CASSQVRGVGTEAFF
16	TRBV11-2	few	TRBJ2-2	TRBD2	TGTGCCAGCAGCCCACCGGCTAGCGGGGGGGCCGGGGAGCTGTTTTTT	CASSPPASGGAGELFF
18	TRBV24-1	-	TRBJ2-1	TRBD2	TGTGCCACCAGTGACTCCACCGGGACTAGCGGGAGATACAATGAGCAGTTCTTC	CATSDSTGTSGRYNEQFF
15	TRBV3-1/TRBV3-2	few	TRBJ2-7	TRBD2	TGTGCCAGCAGCTACCCCCGGGCGGGGGGCTACGAGCAGTACTTC	CASSYPRAGGYEQYF
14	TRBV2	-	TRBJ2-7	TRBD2	TGTGCCATCCAGGTTGGGGGGGGAGCCTACGAGCAGTACTTC	CAIQVGGGAYEQYF
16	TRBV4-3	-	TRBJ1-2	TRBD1	TGCGCCAGCAGCCAAGCCGAAGGGGGCAATCGATATGGCTACACCTTC	CASSQAEGGNRYGYTF
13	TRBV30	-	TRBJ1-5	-	TGTGCCTGGAGTGTAGGGGCCGATCAGCCCCAGCATTTT	CAWSVGADQPQHF
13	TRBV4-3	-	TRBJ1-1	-	TGCGCCAGCAGCCAAACCGGGAACACTGAAGCTTTCTTT	CASSQTGNTEAFF
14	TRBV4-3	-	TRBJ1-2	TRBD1	TGCGCCAGCAGCGGGGGGACAGGGGCCTATGGCTACACCTTC	CASSGGTGAYGYTF
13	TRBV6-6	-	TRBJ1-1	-	TGTGCCAGCAGTTACCAGGGGAACACTGAAGCTTTCTTT	CASSYQGNTEAFF
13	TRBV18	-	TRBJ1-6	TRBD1	TGTGCCAGCTCAACCGGACAGGATTCACCCCTCCACTTT	CASSTGQDSPLHF
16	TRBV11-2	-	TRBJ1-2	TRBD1	TGTGCCAGCAGCTTAGATCCCGTCCAGGGGGCGAGTGGCTACACCTTC	CASSLDPVQGASGYTF
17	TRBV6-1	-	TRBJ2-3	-	TGTGCCAGCAGTGAATATTTCCGAACAGGACGAACAGATACGCAGTATTTT	CASSEYFRTGRTDTQYF
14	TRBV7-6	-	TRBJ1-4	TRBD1	TGTGCCAGCAGCTTAAGGCAGGGGGAAGGAAAACTGTTTTTT	CASSLRQGEGKLFF
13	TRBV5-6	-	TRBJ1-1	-	TGTGCCAGCACTCGGGAATACAATCACGAAGCTTTCTTT	CASTREYNHEAFF
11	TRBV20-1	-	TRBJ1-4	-	TGCAGTGCTAGTATCGGTGAAAAACTGTTTTTT	CSASIGEKLFF
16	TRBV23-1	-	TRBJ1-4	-	TGCGCCAGCAGCCACGGGACATTTGCAACTAATGAAAAACTGTTTTTT	CASSHGTFATNEKLFF
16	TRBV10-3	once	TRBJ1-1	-	TGTGCCGTACACCCCTACGGCACAGGGCCGCGGACTGAAGCTTTCTTT	CAVHPYGTGPRTEAFF
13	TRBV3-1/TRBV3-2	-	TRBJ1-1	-	TGTGCCAGCAGCCGGAAGACGACGGGTGAAGCTTTCTTT	CASSRKTTGEAFF
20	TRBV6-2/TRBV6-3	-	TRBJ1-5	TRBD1	TGTGCCAGCAGTCTACCTCCCGTGACAGGGGGACTCCGAGGCAATCAGCCCCAGCATTTT	CASSLPPVTGGLRGNQPQHF
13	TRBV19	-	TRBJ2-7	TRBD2	TGTGCCAGTAGAACTAGCGGAACCTACGAGCAGTACTTC	CASRTSGTYEQYF
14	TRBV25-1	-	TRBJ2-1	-	TGTGCCAGCAGTAACCCCAGCTCCTACAATGAGCAGTTCTTC	CASSNPSSYNEQFF
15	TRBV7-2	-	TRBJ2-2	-	TGTGCCAGCAGCCCAGGCGGGGCCACCACCGGGGAGCTGTTTTTT	CASSPGGATTGELFF
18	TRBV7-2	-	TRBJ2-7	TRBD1	TGTGCCAGCAGCTTAGCTTCCGGGACAGGGGAGAGGTTCTACGAGCAGTACTTC	CASSLASGTGERFYEQYF
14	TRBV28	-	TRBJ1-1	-	TGTGCCAGCAGTTTAGATCGGGTCGTGACTGAAGCTTTCTTT	CASSLDRVVTEAFF
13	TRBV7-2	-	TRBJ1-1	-	TGTGCCAGCAGCTTTCGGTTGAACACTGAAGCTTTCTTT	CASSFRLNTEAFF
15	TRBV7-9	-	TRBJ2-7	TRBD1	TGTGCCAGCAGCTTAGATCAGGGGGTTACCTACGAGCAGTACTTC	CASSLDQGVTYEQYF
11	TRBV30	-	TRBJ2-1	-	TGTGCCTGGGGCGAGGGAGGTGAGCAGTTCTTC	CAWGEGGEQFF
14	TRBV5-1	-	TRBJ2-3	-	TGCGCCAGCAGCTTGGATCTCCTTGCGAATACGCAGTATTTT	CASSLDLLANTQYF
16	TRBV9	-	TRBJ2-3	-	TGTGCCAGCAGCGTAGATACAAGGGGCACGACAGATACGCAGTATTTT	CASSVDTRGTTDTQYF